Here is one TCR beta chain with its context. Study members were between about 18 and 100 years old and lived in 24 US regions. Between the trimmed V and J ends, which lost 5 bases and 2 bases, there was a span of 17 bases. The CDR3 has 16 amino acids. Germline V gives CDR1 SGHNT, CDR2 YYREEE (reference sequence). TCRdb's table, derived via immunoSEQ multiplex PCR, lists solely in-frame clones and lacks some. The sample shows a few hundred thousand clones, approximately 84% of them seen only once. The data stem from a study of blood T cell repertoires in COVID-19. The sequence was collected from a man in his fifties who had recovered from COVID-19. The sequencing input was PBMCs or T cells enriched from blood (not recorded which). The chain joins TRBV5-4 to TRBJ1-5; D is ambiguous. This CDR3 is CASSYEGGLGNQPQHF. The CDR3 DNA is TGTGCCAGCAGTTACGAGGGTGGGTTAGGCAATCAGCCCCAGCATTTT.